The next 25 T cell receptor beta chains were all read from a single sample in a study of blood T cells in healthy people across ages. Next came a second PCR, run for about 6 to 12 cycles, which used a sample-barcoded 5' primer along with a J-beta primer mix. TCRdb re-called the 5' RACE reads with MiXCR, one entry per CDR3 protein. The top ten hold over 15% of the sample, which has more than 800,000 distinct CDR3 sequences, around 45% seen once. The specimen sequenced was blood. The receptors derive from a woman aged 60-75 years in good health.

The chain couples TRBV9 to TRBJ2-7; D ambiguous. Trimming took 2 bases from V and 0 from J, leaving 9 bases between them. Germline CDR1 is SGDLS and CDR2 is YYNGEE. The CDR3 loop spans 14 amino acids. In DNA, the CDR3 is TGTGCCAGCAGCGTCTCAGAGAACTCCTACGAGCAGTACTTC. This codes for CASSVSENSYEQYF.

The chain has TRBV13 and TRBJ2-7; 9 bases are a match to TRBD2. The CDR3 is 15 amino acids. Germline CDR1 reads PRHDT; CDR2 reads FYEKMQ (reference sequence). Trimming removed 2 bases from V and 5 bases from J; junction bases left unmatched: 7. Here the CDR3 DNA reads TGTGCCAGCAGCTTAAAAAGCGGGAGGAGAAACGAGCAGTACTTC. Its translation is CASSLKSGRRNEQYF.

This clonotype came up a few times. This chain joins TRBV27 and TRBJ2-7; D is perhaps TRBD1 (5 bases). The CDR3 runs to 11 residues. Germline V CDR1 and CDR2: MNHEY, SMNVEV (reference sequence). V was pared by 5 bases and J by 6 bases, with 8 bases between. CDR3: CASSMGREQYF. As DNA, the CDR3 is TGTGCCAGCAGTATGGGGCGCGAGCAGTACTTC.

This CDR3 reads CSAIIGGPADTQYF. CDR3 DNA sequence: TGCAGTGCTATAATCGGGGGCCCCGCAGATACGCAGTATTTT. This rearrangement joins TRBV20-1 to TRBJ2-3, with D possibly being TRBD1 or TRBD2 (6 bases each). Germline V gives CDR1 DFQATT, CDR2 SNEGSKA (reference sequence). This CDR3 has 14 residues. V dropped 4 bases and J dropped 4 bases, with 15 bases sitting between them.

To note about this clonotype: A junction boundary mismatches the germline segment, possibly from a read error. The genes are TRBV12-3 or TRBV12-4 and TRBJ2-1; possible D gene TRBD1, 5 bases. The length of the CDR3 is 16 residues. The CDR3 spells CACSLGPAGWWGEQFF. The CDR3 coding sequence is TGTGCCTGCAGTTTAGGCCCCGCAGGGTGGTGGGGTGAGCAGTTCTTC.

This chain connects TRBV7-8 to TRBJ2-3; D is possibly TRBD1 (6 bases). The CDR3 runs 17 residues. From germline, CDR1 is SGHVS and CDR2 FQNEAQ. V was clipped by 5 bases and J by 4 bases, with 22 bases between them. CDR3 DNA: TGTGCCAGCAGCAACCCCCCAGGGGCAGCTGTCTCAGATACGCAGTATTTT. Protein sequence: CASSNPPGAAVSDTQYF.

Concerning this clonotype: The junction departs from the called germline gene at one end, perhaps through a read error. The chain is built from TRBV3-1 and TRBJ2-5, with 9 bases that match TRBD1. The length of the CDR3 is 16 residues. Germline V gene lookup returns CDR1 LGHDT and CDR2 YNNKEL (reference sequence). CDR3 bases: TGTGCCAGCGGCCAAGGGCTAACAGGGGGCGGTGAGACCCAGTACTTC. Its protein is CASGQGLTGGGETQYF.

To note about this clonotype: A junction end diverges from the germline sequence, so it may reflect a read error. The rearrangement links TRBV2 to TRBJ2-1; TRBD2 aligns across 12 bases. In germline, CDR1 is SNHLY, CDR2 FYNNEI. CDR3 length equals 15 residues. CDR3 DNA: TGTGCCAGCAGGGCTACTAGCGGGAGGTTTAATGAGCGGTTCTTC. Its protein product is CASRATSGRFNERFF.

This clonotype was observed a handful of times. The chain couples TRBV27 to TRBJ2-3; 14 bases are shared with TRBD2. Germline CDR1 is MNHEY and CDR2 is SMNVEV (reference sequence). Germline trimming cut 6 bases from V and 0 bases from J; bases unmatched to any gene: 14. This CDR3 spans 20 amino acids. CDR3 loop: CASSLTSGRAGASSTDTQYF. CDR3 DNA: TGTGCCAGCAGCCTGACTAGCGGGAGGGCCGGGGCGTCTAGCACAGATACGCAGTATTTT.

The sample holds one count of this clonotype. CDR3 coding DNA: TGTGCCAGCAGGGCGGCCGAAGCCCCCCAAGAGACCCAGTACTTC. Translation gives CASRAAEAPQETQYF. This chain uses TRBV25-1 with TRBJ2-5; D is ambiguous. Per the germline V gene, CDR1 is MGHDK and CDR2 is SYGVNS. The CDR3 has 15 residues. V was pared by 6 bases and J by 1 base, with 15 bases between.

This clonotype turned up a few times. This chain uses TRBV11-2 with TRBJ2-1, with 9 bases fitting TRBD2. CDR3 length equals 15 residues. Germline V gene sequence: CDR1 SGHAT, CDR2 FQNNGV. The J segment lost 4 bases and the V segment lost 6 bases, leaving 7 bases of the junction unmatched. Here the CDR3 DNA reads TGTGCCAGCAGTTCCCTAGCGGGAAATTACAATGAGCAGTTCTTC. This translates into CASSSLAGNYNEQFF.

The rearrangement links TRBV20-1 to TRBJ2-1; D is possibly TRBD2 (5 bases). Germline loops: CDR1 DFQATT, CDR2 SNEGSKA (reference sequence). CDR3 length: 16 residues. Trimming left V 0 bases short and J 7 bases short, with 19 bases between. The CDR3 nucleotides are TGCAGTGCTAGAGATAGGCCGGGATCCAGGTCGAATGAGCAGTTCTTC. As protein: CSARDRPGSRSNEQFF.

The chain carries TRBV2 and TRBJ2-1; no firm D call. Deletions cut 5 bases from V and 0 bases from J, with 17 bases between. This CDR3 contains 17 residues. Germline V CDR1 and CDR2: SNHLY, FYNNEI. CDR3 sequence: CASSWSRTDSSYNEQFF. The CDR3 DNA follows: TGTGCCAGCAGTTGGTCTAGAACTGATAGCTCCTACAATGAGCAGTTCTTC. Based on the CDR3 plus reference TRBV2 and TRBJ2-1, the full variable domain is EPEVTQTPSHQVTQMGQEVILRCVPISNHLYFYWYRQILGQKVEFLVSFYNNEISEKSEIFDDQFSVERPDGSNFTLKIRSTKLEDSAMYFCASSWSRTDSSYNEQFFGPGTRLTVL.

The chain is built from TRBV7-2 and TRBJ2-3, with 9 bases identical to TRBD1. V lost 4 bases and J lost 4; bases outside the gene matches: 12. CDR1 and CDR2 (germline): SGHTA, FQGNSA. CDR3 length equals 17 residues. CDR3 residues: CASSSPGTGSWADTQYF. Written as DNA, the CDR3 is TGTGCCAGCAGCTCGCCCGGGACAGGGTCATGGGCAGATACGCAGTATTTT.

This chain joins TRBV20-1 and TRBJ2-5; 11 bases align to TRBD2. Trimming cost V 0 bases and J 3 bases; bases outside gene matches: 9. CDR3 length equals 17 residues. Germline V gives CDR1 DFQATT, CDR2 SNEGSKA (reference sequence). The CDR3 nucleotides read TGCAGTGCTAGAGAGGATAGCGGGAGGGCCAAGGAAGAGACCCAGTACTTC. Translating gives CSAREDSGRAKEETQYF.

The chain has TRBV12-3 or TRBV12-4 and TRBJ2-1, with 9 bases aligning to TRBD2. This CDR3 is built from 16 residues. The J segment lost 2 bases and the V segment lost 5 bases, leaving 7 bases of the junction unmatched. In nucleotides, the CDR3 is TGTGCCAGCAGTGCGAGACTAGCGGTAGCCTACAATGAGCAGTTCTTC. This codes for CASSARLAVAYNEQFF.

About this clonotype: A much larger clone differs from this one at a single base, so this may be a read error. The V call is TRBV12-3 or TRBV12-4, the J call TRBJ2-5; possible D gene TRBD1, 5 bases. The CDR3 is 15 amino acids. CDR3 DNA: TGTGCCGGCAGTTTATCCAGGGAATTCCAAGAGACCCAGTACTTC. Encoded protein: CAGSLSREFQETQYF.

The J gene is TRBJ1-2, the V gene TRBV30, with D unclear. Germline loops: CDR1 GTSNPN, CDR2 SVGIG (reference sequence). This CDR3 has 13 amino acids. V was pared by 5 bases and J by 7 bases, with 17 bases between. In DNA form, the CDR3 reads TGTGCCTGGGGTGGATCACCGGAGGGTGGCTACACCTTC. Translation: CAWGGSPEGGYTF.

The gene calls are TRBV24-1 and TRBJ2-1, with D hard to call. Between the trimmed V and J ends, which lost 4 bases and 9 bases, there was a span of 12 bases. This CDR3 has 13 amino acids. The germline V gene has CDR1 KGHDR and CDR2 SFDVKD. The CDR3 region is CATSEPQSVEQFF. CDR3 bases: TGTGCCACCAGTGAGCCCCAGAGCGTTGAGCAGTTCTTC.

V usage is TRBV21-1 and J usage is TRBJ1-1; TRBD1, the table's D call, was not compared with the DNA. TRBV21-1 is a recognized pseudogene. CDR3 size: 15 residues. The CDR3 DNA reads as TGTGCCAGCAGCTCCCGGATGACATATTACACTGAAGCTTTCTTT. This translates into CASSSRMTYYTEAFF.

This clonotype has only a few counts. The V gene is TRBV11-2, the J gene TRBJ2-5; D remains ambiguous. The CDR3 covers 14 residues. V was cut by 1 base and J by 4 bases, with 10 bases left in between. CDR1 and CDR2 from the germline V gene are SGHAT and FQNNGV. This CDR3 reads CASSLGAVAETQYF. The CDR3 region has the DNA TGTGCCAGCAGCTTAGGAGCTGTGGCAGAGACCCAGTACTTC.

The V gene is TRBV10-3, the J gene TRBJ2-3, with 12 bases fitting TRBD2. The junction had 6 bases not matched to a gene; V was cut back by 6 bases and J by 5 bases. The CDR3 spans 15 residues. Germline V gives CDR1 ENHRY, CDR2 SYGVKD. CDR3 sequence reads: CAIRPLAGGGDTQYF. CDR3 in DNA: TGTGCCATCAGGCCCCTAGCGGGAGGGGGAGATACGCAGTATTTT.

The chain joins TRBV29-1 to TRBJ2-6; tentatively, D is TRBD2 (6 bases). This CDR3 comprises 17 residues. V was cut by 7 bases and J by 0 bases, with 19 bases left in between. Germline-derived CDR1 and CDR2 are SQVTM and ANQGSEA. In nucleotides, the CDR3 is TGCAGCGCGATAAAGGGGCAGGGAGGCTCTGGGGCCAACGTCCTGACTTTC. Translating gives CSAIKGQGGSGANVLTF.

For the CDR3, the DNA is TGTGCCAGCAGGCCCCTCGGGACAGCTGAAAAACTGTTTTTT. Encoded protein: CASRPLGTAEKLFF. The V and J genes are TRBV6-5 and TRBJ1-4, with 7 bases matching TRBD1. Germline-derived CDR1 and CDR2 are MNHEY and SVGAGI. This CDR3 is 14 amino acids long. Unmatched junction bases numbered 8, after V lost 6 bases and J lost 7 bases.

J is TRBJ1-2 and V is TRBV7-9; D gene unclear. Trimming took off 5 bases at V and 7 bases at J, with 11 bases between the two ends. This CDR3 region has 12 residues. Germline V gene data show CDR1 as SEHNR and CDR2 as FQNEAQ (reference sequence). CDR3 sequence: CASSPGGFGYTF. The CDR3 bases are TGTGCCAGCAGCCCGGGTGGGTTTGGCTACACCTTC.